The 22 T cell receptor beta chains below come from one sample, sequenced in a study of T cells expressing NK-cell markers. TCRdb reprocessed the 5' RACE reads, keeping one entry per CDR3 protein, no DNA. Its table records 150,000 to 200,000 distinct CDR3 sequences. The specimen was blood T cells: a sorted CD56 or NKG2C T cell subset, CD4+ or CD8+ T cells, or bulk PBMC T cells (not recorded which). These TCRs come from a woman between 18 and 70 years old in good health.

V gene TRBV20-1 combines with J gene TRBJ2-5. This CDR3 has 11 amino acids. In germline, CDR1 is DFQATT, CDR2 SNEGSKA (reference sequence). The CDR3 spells CSAQLSETQYF.

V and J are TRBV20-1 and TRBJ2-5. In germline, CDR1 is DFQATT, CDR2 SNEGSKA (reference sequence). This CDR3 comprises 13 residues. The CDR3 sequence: CSARVFEGKTQYF.

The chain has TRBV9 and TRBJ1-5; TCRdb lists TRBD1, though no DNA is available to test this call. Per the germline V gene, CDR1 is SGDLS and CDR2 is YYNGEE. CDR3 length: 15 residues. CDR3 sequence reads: CASSVGQGTNQPQHF.

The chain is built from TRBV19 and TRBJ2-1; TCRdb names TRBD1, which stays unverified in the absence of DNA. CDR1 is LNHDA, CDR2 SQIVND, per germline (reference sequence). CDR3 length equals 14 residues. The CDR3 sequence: CASSRGRRLGEQFF.

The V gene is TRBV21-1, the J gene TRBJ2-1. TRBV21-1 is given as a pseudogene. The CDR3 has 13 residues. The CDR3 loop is CASSKRKGNEQFF.

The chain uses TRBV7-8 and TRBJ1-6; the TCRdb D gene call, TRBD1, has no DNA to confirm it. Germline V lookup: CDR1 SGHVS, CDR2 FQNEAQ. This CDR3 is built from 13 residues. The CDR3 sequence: CASRGRLNSPLHF.

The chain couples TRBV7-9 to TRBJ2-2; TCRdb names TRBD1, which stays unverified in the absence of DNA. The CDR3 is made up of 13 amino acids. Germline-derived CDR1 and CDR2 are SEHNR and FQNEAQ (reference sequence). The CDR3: CASSHRDFGELFF.

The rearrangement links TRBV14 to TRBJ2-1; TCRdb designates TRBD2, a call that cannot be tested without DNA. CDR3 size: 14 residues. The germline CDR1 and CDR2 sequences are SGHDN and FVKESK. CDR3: CASSQRLAGNEQFF.

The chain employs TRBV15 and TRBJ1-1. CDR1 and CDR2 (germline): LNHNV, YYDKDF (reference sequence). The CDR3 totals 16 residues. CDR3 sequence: CATSSGQFIGDTEAFF.

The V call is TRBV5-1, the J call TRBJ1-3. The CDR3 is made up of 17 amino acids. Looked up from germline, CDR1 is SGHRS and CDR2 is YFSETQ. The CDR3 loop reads CASSALQGISSGNTIYF.

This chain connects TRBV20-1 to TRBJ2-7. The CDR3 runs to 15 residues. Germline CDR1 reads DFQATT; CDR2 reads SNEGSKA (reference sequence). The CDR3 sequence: CSARDPSGSSYEQYF.

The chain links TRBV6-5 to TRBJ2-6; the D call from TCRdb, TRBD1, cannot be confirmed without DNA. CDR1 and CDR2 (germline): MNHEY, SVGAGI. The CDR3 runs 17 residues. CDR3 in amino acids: CASSSKRTGAWANVLTF.

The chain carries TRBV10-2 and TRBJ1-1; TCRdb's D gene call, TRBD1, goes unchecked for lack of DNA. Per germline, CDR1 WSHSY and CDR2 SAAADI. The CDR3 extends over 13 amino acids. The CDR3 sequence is CASSGQGGTEAFF.

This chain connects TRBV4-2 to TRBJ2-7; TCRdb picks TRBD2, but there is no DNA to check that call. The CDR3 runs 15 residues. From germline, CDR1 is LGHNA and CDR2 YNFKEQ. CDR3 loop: CASSPPGLAGVEQYF.

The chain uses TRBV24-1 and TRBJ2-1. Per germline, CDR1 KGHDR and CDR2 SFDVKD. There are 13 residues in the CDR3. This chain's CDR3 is CATSDLDKNEQFF.

CDR3 protein: CASSLSYRGSGYEQYF. The gene calls are TRBV5-1 and TRBJ2-7; TCRdb indicates TRBD1, and absent DNA this call remains unverified. The CDR3 has 16 amino acids. Germline V gene sequence: CDR1 SGHRS, CDR2 YFSETQ.

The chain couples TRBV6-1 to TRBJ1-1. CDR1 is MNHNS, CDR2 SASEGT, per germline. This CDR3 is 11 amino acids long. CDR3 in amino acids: CASRSNTEAFF.

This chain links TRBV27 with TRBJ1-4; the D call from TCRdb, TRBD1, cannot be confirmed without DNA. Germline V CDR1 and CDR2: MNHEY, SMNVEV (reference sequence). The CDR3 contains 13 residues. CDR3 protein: CASRQGRNEKLFF. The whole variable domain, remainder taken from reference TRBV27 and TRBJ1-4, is EAQVTQNPRYLITVTGKKLTVTCSQNMNHEYMSWYRQDPGLGLRQIYYSMNVEVTDKGDVPEGYKVSRKEKRNFPLILESPSPNQTSLYFCASRQGRNEKLFFGSGTQLSVL.

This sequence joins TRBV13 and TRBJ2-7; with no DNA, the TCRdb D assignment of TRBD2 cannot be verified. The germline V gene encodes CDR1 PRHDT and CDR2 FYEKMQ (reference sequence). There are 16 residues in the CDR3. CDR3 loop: CASSLPTSGGYYEQYF.

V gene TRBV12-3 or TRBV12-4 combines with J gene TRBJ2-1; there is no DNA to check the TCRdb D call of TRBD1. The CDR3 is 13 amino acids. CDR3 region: CASSSRRQNEQFF.

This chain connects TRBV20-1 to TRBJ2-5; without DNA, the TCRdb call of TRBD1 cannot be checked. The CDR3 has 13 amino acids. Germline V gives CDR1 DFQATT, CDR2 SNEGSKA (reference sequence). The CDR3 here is CSADPDREETQYF.

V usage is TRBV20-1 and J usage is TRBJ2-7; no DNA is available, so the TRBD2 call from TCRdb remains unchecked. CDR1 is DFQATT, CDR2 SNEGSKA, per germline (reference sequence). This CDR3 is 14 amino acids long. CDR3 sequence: CSARLSGASYEQYF.